This TCR beta chain was sequenced in a study of OX40 agonist ivuxolimab in advanced cancers. Broadly, across the study: Ivuxolimab was a fully human IgG2 agonistic monoclonal antibody targeting the costimulatory receptor OX40 (CD134). Intravenous ivuxolimab was administered to patients every 2 weeks at six dose levels: 0.01, 0.1, 0.3, 1.5, 3 and 10 mg/kg. Of the roughly 51 dose-escalation patients, hepatocellular carcinoma was present in roughly 19, melanoma in around 15, renal cell carcinoma in 9 and head and neck cancer in 9. The dose-escalation cohort was 80% to 90% male with a mean age of 60 years, ranging from about 23 to 85. Patients were allowed to have had prior anti-PD-1, anti-PD-L1 or anti-CTLA-4 therapy, and around two fifths of the dose-escalation patients had been treated with checkpoint inhibitors. Partial responses occurred in three dose-escalation patients: two with cutaneous melanoma and one with hepatocellular carcinoma. The point of sequencing TCRbeta in the periphery was to test whether ivuxolimab changed TCR sequence diversity and drove clonal T-cell expansion. The paper reports the monotherapy dose-escalation portion (N = 52 patients) of the phase I ivuxolimab trial.

Study-wide findings and limitations: Low levels of normalized T-cell clonal expansion were also seen in some patients who did not respond. At doses of 0.1 to 3.0 mg/kg, clonal expansion of both CD4+ and CD8+ blood T cells was observed from baseline to week 6. After ivuxolimab, more expanded clones were found on average in CD8+ T cells than in CD4+ T cells. Partial responders in the 0.1-3.0 mg/kg groups had among the lowest normalized peripheral clonal expansion, especially among CD8+ T cells. Which antigens the clonally expanded peripheral T cells were specific for was not determined.

V trim: 5 bases; J trim: 9 bases; unmatched bases: 11. From a lookup of the germline V gene, CDR1 and CDR2 are MDHEN and SYDVKM. The CDR3, cysteine through phenylalanine, is 14 amino acids long. Of the read, only the CDR3 DNA is kept; its 42 bases are in frame from base 1. To sequence the TCRbeta CDR3 region, genomic DNA was isolated from the sorted cells. TCRbeta CDR3 regions were sequenced using the immunoSEQ Assay. TCRdb retrieved this table from immuneACCESS and kept in-frame rearrangements only. Not all clones are present; in checked studies, unresolved V genes account for under half, and no reason is known for the remainder. For this sample there are about 50,000 clones; roughly 90% appear just once. The top ten clonotypes cover roughly 1.1% of the sample. The trial excluded patients who had a history of autoimmune disease or were on systemic immunosuppression. In every dose cohort, peripheral blood was drawn for TCR sequencing at baseline, cycle 4 day 1, and cycle 7 day 1. The samples were drawn from a first-in-human, open-label, multicenter phase I dose-escalation trial of ivuxolimab. The trial enrolled adults with locally advanced or metastatic head and neck squamous cell, hepatocellular, melanoma or renal cell carcinoma. Before TCR sequencing, CD4+ and CD8+ T cells were separately sorted from peripheral blood.

This clone has a handful of counts. The antigen it recognizes is unknown. Base qualities are not provided; no much larger clone lies one nucleotide away. Sequences were derived from CD4+ or CD8+ T cells sorted from blood, sampled in a trial of the OX40 agonist ivuxolimab. The TCR sequence derives from an adult with an advanced solid tumor such as melanoma, head and neck, liver or kidney cancer. The chain uses TRBV28 and TRBJ1-1, with 8 middle bases fitting TRBD1. The DNA reads as follows: TGTGCCAGCAGTCAGACAGGGGTCTTCTGGCAAGCTTTCTTT. This gives the protein CASSQTGVFWQAFF.